This TCR beta chain was identified during a study of CD8 T cells in ankylosing spondylitis. Overall study findings and caveats: A motif of 7 or 8 highly homologous TCR beta variants was seen as apparently characteristic of ankylosing spondylitis blood. From matched ankylosing spondylitis synovial fluid, disease-linked clones were reportedly recovered at significantly enriched levels.

As for this clonotype: Its antigen is currently unknown.

V was shortened by 4 bases and J by 1 base, with 11 bases between the two germline ends. From germline, CDR1 is SGHTS and CDR2 YDEGEE. CDR3 length: 14 amino acids. TCRdb reprocessed the 5' RACE reads via MiXCR and lists one record per CDR3 protein. The sample contains about 450,000 distinct CDR3 sequences, 20% to 30% of which appear only once. The sequenced sample consisted of blood, either unsorted or a sorted T cell fraction (not recorded which). The chain has TRBV5-8 and TRBJ1-1; possible D gene TRBD1, 6 bases. The receptor was isolated from a male donor with ankylosing spondylitis. Written as DNA, the CDR3 is TGTGCCAGCAGCGTCCAGACAGGGAACACTGAAGCTTTCTTT. This sequence encodes CASSVQTGNTEAFF.